This paragraph covers one TCR beta chain sequence. Its matching antigen is unknown. The sample originates from a study of CXCR3-negative and CXCR3-positive naive CD8 T cells. Whole-study results and caveats: CXCR3-positive naive cells had more hydrophobic TRB CDR3s than CXCR3-negative naive cells. Whereas memory cells differed, naive CXCR3-negative and CXCR3-positive cells shared similar TRBV-TRBJ usage. Between one naive subset and the other, surface CD5 was comparable, and TCR strength was inferred from TRB CDR3 properties. Similarly elevated diversity marked both naive subsets, with memory CD8+ cells showing far lower diversity.

The CDR3 is made up of 12 amino acids. From germline, CDR1 is SGHAT and CDR2 FQDESV (reference sequence). The method, 5' RACE with UMI labels, was used to prepare the TRB cDNA libraries. TCRdb reprocessed the 5' RACE reads and keeps a single row for each CDR3 protein, giving no DNA. The sample holds 100,000 to 150,000 distinct CDR3 sequences. The source of this sequence is a human donor in good health. Some clones in this sample may be carry-over from other donors' samples. This chain links TRBV11-1 with TRBJ2-2. Input material: naive CXCR3+ CD8+ T cells from blood. Subset in this sample: CD45RO-CCR7+CD27+CD95- naive CD8+ T cells expressing CXCR3 (TNR3+). This chain's CDR3 is CANSSETGELFF.